The 28 T cell receptor beta chains below come from one sample, sequenced in a study of cytomegalovirus exposure and HLA in healthy donors. Repertoires were generated with immunoSEQ multiplex PCR, while TCRdb's copy carries only in-frame clones and drops some. The data show about 180,000 clones, around 85% seen once. The sequencing input was PBMCs. The receptors here all came from a man aged 18-30 years in good health and CMV-seropositive.

The chain couples TRBV25-1 to TRBJ2-3, with TRBD1 identical over 7 bases. In germline, CDR1 is MGHDK, CDR2 SYGVNS. V gave up 3 bases and J gave up 7 bases; unmatched junction bases: 4. This CDR3 has 13 residues. The CDR3 nucleotides are TGTGCCAGCAGTGACGACAGGGTAAATACGCAGTATTTT. This encodes CASSDDRVNTQYF. Supplemented by reference TRBV25-1 and TRBJ2-3, the full variable domain reads EADIYQTPRYLVIGTGKKITLECSQTMGHDKMYWYQQDPGMELHLIHYSYGVNSTEKGDLSSESTVSRIRTEHFPLTLESARPSHTSQYLCASSDDRVNTQYFGPGTRLTVL.

This clone was counted between two and nine times. The chain joins TRBV7-9 to TRBJ1-1; no clear D gene. Between the trimmed V and J ends, which lost 0 bases and 3 bases, there was a span of 8 bases. The CDR3 is made up of 14 amino acids. Germline V gene sequence: CDR1 SEHNR, CDR2 FQNEAQ (reference sequence). As DNA, the CDR3 is TGTGCCAGCAGCTTAGCGAGGGTTCACACTGAAGCTTTCTTT. This gives the protein CASSLARVHTEAFF. The whole variable domain, filled in from reference TRBV7-9 and TRBJ1-1, reads DTGVSQNPRHKITKRGQNVTFRCDPISEHNRLYWYRQTLGQGPEFLTYFQNEAQLEKSRLLSDRFSAERPKGSFSTLEIQRTEQGDSAMYLCASSLARVHTEAFFGQGTRLTVV.

The gene calls are TRBV5-4 and TRBJ2-7; 11 nucleotides agree with TRBD2. The CDR3 totals 16 residues. Unmatched junction bases numbered 10, after V lost 4 bases and J lost 4 bases. Germline V gene sequence: CDR1 SGHNT, CDR2 YYREEE (reference sequence). The CDR3 sequence: CASSIMTSGISYEQYF. CDR3 sequence (DNA): TGTGCCAGCAGCATCATGACTAGCGGGATATCGTACGAGCAGTACTTC.

The chain couples TRBV28 to TRBJ1-2; 8 nucleotides line up with TRBD1. The germline gives CDR1 MDHEN, CDR2 SYDVKM. The CDR3 consists of 15 residues. The V and J ends lost 0 bases and 2 bases, in that order; junction bases with no gene match: 2. CDR3 sequence (DNA): TGTGCCAGCAGTTTATGGCAGGGGGCGAACTATGGCTACACCTTC. Translating it yields CASSLWQGANYGYTF.

This chain uses TRBV6-1 with TRBJ2-7; possible D gene TRBD2, 6 bases. Trimming stripped 5 bases from V and 4 bases from J, with 12 bases between. This CDR3 has 13 amino acids. The germline gives CDR1 MNHNS, CDR2 SASEGT. Here the CDR3 reads CASSHGTSYEQYF. In nucleotides, the CDR3 is TGTGCCAGCAGTCACGGGACTTCATACGAGCAGTACTTC.

This chain uses TRBV5-1 with TRBJ2-1, with a tentative D call TRBD2 (6 bases). V shed 2 bases and J shed 3 bases, with 15 bases lying between them. CDR1 and CDR2 (germline): SGHRS, YFSETQ. This CDR3 is 16 amino acids long. The CDR3: CASSLGDSPIYNEQFF. The CDR3, as DNA: TGCGCCAGCAGCTTAGGGGACTCCCCAATCTACAATGAGCAGTTCTTC.

This clone was observed a few times. The chain combines TRBV30 with TRBJ2-2; D might be TRBD1 (5 bases). Trimming left V 5 bases short and J 0 bases short, with 10 bases between. This CDR3 spans 14 amino acids. Germline-derived CDR1 and CDR2 are GTSNPN and SVGIG (reference sequence). For the CDR3, the DNA is TGTGCCTGGTCGTGGGGCCCGAACACCGGGGAGCTGTTTTTT. This sequence encodes CAWSWGPNTGELFF.

The chain employs TRBV28 and TRBJ1-2; weak D call: TRBD1 (5 bases). The germline gives CDR1 MDHEN, CDR2 SYDVKM. The CDR3 runs 14 residues. The V end lost 2 bases, the J end lost 4 bases, and 11 bases lay between the germline ends. The CDR3 region is CASSLGTEVYGYTF. CDR3 nucleotides: TGTGCCAGCAGTTTAGGGACTGAGGTCTATGGCTACACCTTC.

Of note for this clone: Given a much more abundant clone one base away, this may be a read error. The chain uses TRBV28 and TRBJ1-1, with D possibly TRBD1 on 5 matching bases. V lost 3 bases to trimming and J lost 1 base, with 6 bases between them. The CDR3 runs 13 residues. Germline loops: CDR1 MDHEN, CDR2 SYDVKM. CDR3 sequence (DNA): TGTGCCAGCAGTTTTGACAGGAACACTGAAGCTTTCTTT. Translating gives CASSFDRNTEAFF.

The chain couples TRBV27 to TRBJ1-5, with D possibly being TRBD1 (5 bases). The CDR3 has 13 residues. From germline, CDR1 is MNHEY and CDR2 SMNVEV (reference sequence). V was cut by 3 bases and J by 6 bases, with 9 bases left in between. CDR3 residues: CASSFMGGQPQHF. CDR3 nucleotides: TGTGCCAGCAGTTTCATGGGGGGTCAGCCCCAGCATTTT.

The chain joins TRBV28 to TRBJ1-1, with 8 bases aligning to TRBD1. CDR1 and CDR2 (germline): MDHEN, SYDVKM. J gave up 3 bases and V 4 bases, and 10 bases lay outside the gene matches. This CDR3 comprises 16 residues. The CDR3 nucleotides read TGTGCCAGCAGTTCGGGACAGGCCGTTCGTCACACTGAAGCTTTCTTT. It yields the protein CASSSGQAVRHTEAFF.

This chain uses TRBV5-4 with TRBJ2-1; D may be TRBD2 (6 bases). The germline CDR1 and CDR2 sequences are SGHNT and YYREEE (reference sequence). The CDR3 consists of 15 residues. V was pared by 5 bases and J by 7 bases, with 19 bases between. CDR3 sequence: CASRVGAGGENEQFF. CDR3 bases: TGTGCCAGCAGGGTCGGAGCGGGTGGGGAGAATGAGCAGTTCTTC.

Only one count was recorded for this clone. J is TRBJ2-1 and V is TRBV7-9; possibly TRBD2 for D (5 bases). The V gene's germline CDR1 is SEHNR and CDR2 FQNEAQ (reference sequence). Trimming stripped 7 bases from V and 8 bases from J, with 6 bases between. The CDR3 extends over 10 amino acids. CDR3 nucleotides: TGTGCCAGCAAAGCGGATGAGCAGTTCTTC. It codes for CASKADEQFF.

V is TRBV11-1 and J is TRBJ2-1, with TRBD2 matching over 12 bases. The CDR3 has 15 amino acids. V lost 8 bases and J lost 4; bases outside the gene matches: 6. The germline gives CDR1 SGHAT, CDR2 FQDESV (reference sequence). As DNA, the CDR3 is TGTGCCAGCGGCCACCTAGCGGGAGGGTACAATGAGCAGTTCTTC. Translation: CASGHLAGGYNEQFF. The variable domain in full, completed from reference TRBV11-1 and TRBJ2-1, reads EAEVAQSPRYKITEKSQAVAFWCDPISGHATLYWYRQILGQGPELLVQFQDESVVDDSQLPKDRFSAERLKGVDSTLKIQPAELGDSAMYLCASGHLAGGYNEQFFGPGTRLTVL.

This clone has just one count. The gene calls are TRBV7-9 and TRBJ2-7, with D maybe TRBD2 (5 bases). This CDR3 region has 12 residues. V lost 5 bases and J 1 base, leaving 6 bases between the germline ends. Germline CDR1 SEHNR, CDR2 FQNEAQ (reference sequence). The CDR3 loop reads CASSPGSYEQYF. The CDR3 bases are TGTGCCAGCAGCCCGGGATCCTACGAGCAGTACTTC.

The chain uses TRBV6-7 and TRBJ1-5; the D gene is possibly TRBD1 (5 bases). TRBV6-7 is an ORF; its function is uncertain. There are 22 residues in the CDR3. V lost 2 bases, J lost 0 bases, and 29 bases lay in between. The CDR3: CASSYGAKSTDRRGYSNQPQHF. The DNA for the CDR3 is TGTGCCAGCAGTTACGGGGCAAAAAGCACCGATCGGCGGGGGTATAGCAATCAGCCCCAGCATTTT.

The chain is built from TRBV27 and TRBJ1-1; TRBD1 matches at 10 bases. The CDR3 contains 14 residues. V lost 7 bases to trimming and J lost 5 bases; unmatched junction nucleotides: 7. Germline V gene data show CDR1 as MNHEY and CDR2 as SMNVEV (reference sequence). This CDR3 is CASMTGTGATEAFF. The DNA for the CDR3 is TGTGCCAGCATGACGGGGACAGGGGCGACTGAAGCTTTCTTT.

V and J are TRBV4-2 and TRBJ2-1; 9 nucleotides agree with TRBD2. Unmatched junction bases numbered 7, after V lost 0 bases and J lost 4 bases. Germline V lookup: CDR1 LGHNA, CDR2 YNFKEQ. The CDR3 runs to 17 residues. The chain's CDR3 is CASSQDRGLASYNEQFF. In DNA, the CDR3 is TGTGCCAGCAGCCAAGATCGGGGACTAGCCTCGTACAATGAGCAGTTCTTC.

This clone has a handful of counts. This chain links TRBV2 with TRBJ1-5; 7 positions match TRBD1. Trimming removed 5 bases from V and 4 bases from J; junction bases left unmatched: 8. The CDR3 length is 15 residues. Germline V CDR1 and CDR2: SNHLY, FYNNEI. DNA for the CDR3: TGTGCCAGCAGTCCTCGGACAGGACCTAATCAGCCCCAGCATTTT. This translates into CASSPRTGPNQPQHF. Full variable domain (outside the CDR3, taken from reference TRBV2 and TRBJ1-5): EPEVTQTPSHQVTQMGQEVILRCVPISNHLYFYWYRQILGQKVEFLVSFYNNEISEKSEIFDDQFSVERPDGSNFTLKIRSTKLEDSAMYFCASSPRTGPNQPQHFGDGTRLSIL.

This rearrangement joins TRBV13 to TRBJ1-1; unclear D gene. Trimming took 5 bases from V and 2 from J, leaving 15 bases between them. This CDR3 has 15 amino acids. CDR1 and CDR2 (germline): PRHDT, FYEKMQ (reference sequence). The CDR3 sequence: CASSPGRILNTEAFF. The DNA of the CDR3 is TGTGCCAGCAGCCCAGGCCGGATTTTAAACACTGAAGCTTTCTTT.

The rearrangement uses TRBV7-6 and TRBJ2-7; D is uncertain. Trimming shortened V by 2 bases and J by 4 bases, and 6 bases separated the two germline ends. This CDR3 contains 12 residues. Germline V gene lookup returns CDR1 SGHVS and CDR2 FNYEAQ. The CDR3 DNA reads as TGTGCCAGCAGCTTACCAGGTTACGAGCAGTACTTC. This encodes CASSLPGYEQYF.

V is TRBV10-3 and J is TRBJ1-2, with D possibly TRBD1 on 6 matching bases. The ends were cut back, 4 bases at V and 4 bases at J, with 10 bases in the middle. Germline V gene data show CDR1 as ENHRY and CDR2 as SYGVKD. This CDR3 has 13 amino acids. In nucleotides, the CDR3 is TGTGCCATCAGTGCAGGGGATGGCTATGGCTACACCTTC. It encodes CAISAGDGYGYTF.

The CDR3 spells CSVGHSREETQYF. DNA for the CDR3: TGCAGCGTTGGGCACTCCCGGGAAGAGACCCAGTACTTC. The rearrangement uses TRBV29-1 and TRBJ2-5, with unresolved D. From germline, CDR1 is SQVTM and CDR2 ANQGSEA. The CDR3 spans 13 residues. With 4 bases removed from V and 3 bases from J, the gap between germline ends came to 12 bases.

Comment on this clone: Different DNA sequences within this sample yield the same CDR3. The J gene is TRBJ2-3, the V gene TRBV30, with TRBD2 identical over 9 bases. The CDR3 extends over 15 amino acids. After removal of 0 bases from V and 2 bases from J, the junction contained 3 bases not matched to a gene. Germline loops: CDR1 GTSNPN, CDR2 SVGIG (reference sequence). In nucleotides, the CDR3 is TGTGCCTGGAGTGTAAGCGGGGGGTCCACAGATACGCAGTATTTT. It specifies CAWSVSGGSTDTQYF.

This chain connects TRBV9 to TRBJ2-1; no firm D call. CDR1 SGDLS and CDR2 YYNGEE come from the germline V gene. Trimming took 4 bases from V and 7 from J, leaving 12 bases between them. The CDR3 extends over 13 amino acids. CDR3 in DNA: TGTGCCAGCAGCCCCCCCTCCCTGAATGAGCAGTTCTTC. Protein product: CASSPPSLNEQFF. The full variable domain, with the rest looked up from reference TRBV9 and TRBJ2-1, is DSGVTQTPKHLITATGQRVTLRCSPRSGDLSVYWYQQSLDQGLQFLIQYYNGEERAKGNILERFSAQQFPDLHSELNLSSLELGDSALYFCASSPPSLNEQFFGPGTRLTVL.

CDR3 protein: CASSQGSPGQGSFTGELFF. CDR3 nucleotides: TGCGCCAGCAGCCAAGGAAGCCCGGGACAGGGGTCGTTCACCGGGGAGCTGTTTTTT. The chain uses TRBV4-1 and TRBJ2-2, with 10 bases identical to TRBD1. This CDR3 is built from 19 residues. Germline assignment: CDR1 MGHRA and CDR2 YSYEKL. V lost 1 base and J lost 4; bases outside the gene matches: 12.

J is TRBJ1-1 and V is TRBV10-3; no firm D call. The CDR3 covers 11 residues. Trimming took off 5 bases at V and 5 bases at J, with 6 bases between the two ends. CDR1 is ENHRY and CDR2 is SYGVKD in the germline V gene. The CDR3 DNA sequence: TGTGCCATCAGTCCGGGAACTGAAGCTTTCTTT. As protein: CAISPGTEAFF.

The J gene is TRBJ1-3, the V gene TRBV27; TRBD1 is a possible D gene (6 bases). V gave up 4 bases and J gave up 6 bases, with 7 bases separating them. Germline V lookup: CDR1 MNHEY, CDR2 SMNVEV (reference sequence). The CDR3 is 12 amino acids. The CDR3 reads CASSSGENTIYF. CDR3 DNA sequence: TGTGCCAGCAGTTCAGGGGAAAACACCATATATTTT.